The 8 T cell receptor beta chains in this list originate from one sample, sequenced in a study of T cells in tumors and immune-related adverse events. Produced via immunoSEQ multiplex PCR; TCRdb's table is partial and in-frame only. The profile shows fewer than 25,000 clones, around 90% of them singletons. The sequencing here drew on lymph node tissue, taken from a patient treated with anti-PD-1 therapy. The receptors were sampled from a female donor with metastatic renal cell carcinoma.

The J gene is TRBJ2-1, the V gene TRBV4-3; TRBD2 agrees at 9 bases. The CDR3 is 16 residues long. Losses at the gene ends were 0 bases for V and 4 bases for J; bases not matched to a gene: 4. The V gene's germline CDR1 is LGHNA and CDR2 YSLEER. CDR3 in amino acids: CASSQDLLAGYNEQFF. Here the CDR3 DNA reads TGCGCCAGCAGCCAAGATCTCCTAGCGGGGTACAATGAGCAGTTCTTC.

The rearrangement uses TRBV6-1 and TRBJ2-2; either TRBD1 or TRBD2 may fit D (5 bases each). CDR1 MNHNS and CDR2 SASEGT come from the germline V gene. Trimming took off 4 bases at V and 0 bases at J, with 9 bases between the two ends. The length of the CDR3 is 15 residues. The chain's CDR3 is CASSGQGANTGELFF. As DNA, the CDR3 is TGTGCCAGCAGTGGGCAGGGAGCGAACACCGGGGAGCTGTTTTTT.

This chain joins TRBV5-6 and TRBJ2-5; a weak D match, TRBD2 (6 bases). The CDR3 runs to 13 residues. Between the trimmed V and J ends, which lost 7 bases and 0 bases, there was a span of 10 bases. The V gene's germline CDR1 is SGHDT and CDR2 YYEEEE. The CDR3 region is CASAAGNQETQYF. CDR3 DNA sequence: TGTGCCAGCGCGGCGGGGAACCAAGAGACCCAGTACTTC.

This chain uses TRBV5-1 with TRBJ2-7, with 7 bases lining up with TRBD2. With 1 base clipped from V and 1 base from J, the junction kept 2 bases outside the gene matches. Per the germline V gene, CDR1 is SGHRS and CDR2 is YFSETQ. The CDR3 covers 14 residues. For the CDR3, the DNA is TGCGCCAGCAGCTTGCTGCGGGGGTCCTACGAGCAGTACTTC. This translates into CASSLLRGSYEQYF.

The chain uses TRBV7-2 and TRBJ1-5, with unresolved D. This CDR3 is built from 16 residues. The germline CDR1 and CDR2 sequences are SGHTA and FQGNSA. V lost 1 base, J lost 1 base, and 11 bases lay in between. CDR3 region: CASSLVAGRSNQPQHF. Here the CDR3 DNA reads TGTGCCAGCAGCTTAGTGGCAGGTCGGAGCAATCAGCCCCAGCATTTT.

This clone was seen once. V gene TRBV21-1 combines with J gene TRBJ2-5; the table calls TRBD2, which could not be checked here. TRBV21-1 is a listed pseudogene. CDR3 length: 17 residues. CDR3 sequence reads: CASSLGLAGGPCETQYF. CDR3 coding DNA: TGTGCCAGCAGCTTGGGACTAGCGGGAGGGCCTTGTGAGACCCAGTACTTC.

The genes are TRBV27 and TRBJ1-5, with D unresolved. The CDR3 has 13 amino acids. Germline loops: CDR1 MNHEY, CDR2 SMNVEV (reference sequence). V was cut by 5 bases and J by 1 base, with 6 bases left in between. CDR3 residues: CASSILSNQPQHF. Here the CDR3 DNA reads TGTGCCAGCAGTATCTTGAGCAATCAGCCCCAGCATTTT.

This clone was recorded only once. Mismatch with germline at one junction end may stem from a read error. The rearrangement joins TRBV15 to TRBJ2-7, with D perhaps assigned TRBD1 or TRBD2 (6 bases each). The CDR3 covers 15 residues. Looked up from germline, CDR1 is LNHNV and CDR2 is YYDKDF (reference sequence). The CDR3 coding sequence is TGTGCCACCAGTAGAGATCCGGGGGCGACCTACGAGCAGTACTTC. Translated: CATSRDPGATYEQYF. Using reference TRBV15 and TRBJ2-7 for the parts outside the CDR3, the full variable domain is DAMVIQNPRYQVTQFGKPVTLSCSQTLNHNVMYWYQQKSSQAPKLLFHYYDKDFNNEADTPDNFQSRRPNTSFCFLDIRSPGLGDTAMYLCATSRDPGATYEQYFGPGTRLTVT.